The subject of this entry is one T cell receptor beta chain. The antigen this receptor binds is unknown. One base away there is no much larger clone; base qualities are not given. These data come from a study of naive CD8 T cells in extremely preterm neonates listed by TCRdb under 2017. For context, the study as a whole: TCRbeta CDR3 repertoires of sorted naive CD8+ T cells were compared across four age groups: extremely preterm neonates, term neonates, young children and adults. The full study reports these points: To track T cell development within individuals, the authors urged prospective longitudinal studies of preterm and term neonates. The proportion of shared CDR3 nucleotide sequences was higher in preterm neonates (approximately 2.5%) than in term neonates (0.4%), young children (around 0.03%) and adults (0.01%). Preterm neonates had significantly lower iChao1 richness than all other age groups (p < 0.05) and an even clone distribution, indicating a less rich repertoire. A small sample size and variable productive template counts among preterm samples were noted by the authors as limitations. Preterm CDR3s were shorter, with fewer N additions and less junctional trimming, and were closer to germline than those of older groups.

Four or five elective full-term cesarean deliveries at roughly 36-42 weeks of gestation, with no labor and no rupture of membranes, were the source of the term cord blood. The study left out pregnancies involving fetal demise, active maternal HSV infection or known maternal HIV infection. A FACSAria III cell sorter was used to sort live, Annexin V-negative naive CD8+ T cells (CD3+CD8+CD45RA+CCR7+). Between roughly 17,000 and 110,000 naive CD8+ T cells were sorted per sample. Preassembled standardized sampling kits were used to collect mixed venous-arterial cord blood. Cord blood was held at room temperature, and processing was completed within 4 hours of collection. Mononuclear cells were isolated from diluted blood by Ficoll-Paque density gradient centrifugation. Before sorting, mononuclear cells were cryopreserved in approximately 10% DMSO with about 90% FBS and kept in long-term storage at -150 degrees C. After thawing, the cells were stained with Annexin V and with antibodies against CD3, CD8, CCR7 and CD45RA. Genomic DNA was extracted from snap-frozen sorted cell pellets with the DNeasy Blood and Tissue Kit.

A two-step, bias-controlled multiplex PCR was used to amplify TCRbeta CDR3 regions from genomic DNA. Primers specific for every TRBV and TRBJ gene segment were used in the multiplex PCR. The immunoSEQ Assay was used to generate TCRbeta repertoire data. As for the authors' bioinformatics: To merge closely related sequences, reads went through filtering and clustering using a relative-frequency ratio and a modified nearest-neighbor algorithm. IMGT annotation was the basis for assigning V, D and J genes to CDR3 sequences. Template counts were quantified against synthetic TCR CDR3 analog sequences and normalized for PCR amplification bias. Only unique productive sequences, that is, in-frame CDR3 sequences lacking stop codons, were included in the analyses. The immunoSEQ Analyzer software was used to compute clonality, defined as 1 minus Pielou's evenness, and iChao1 richness. Statistical tests were run in JMP, with either Student's t-test or a non-parametric test chosen according to Shapiro-Wilk normality results. This is the immuneACCESS table as TCRdb keeps it, with only in-frame sequences that have V and J called. A part of the clones is gone; compared with another copy, unresolved V genes explain less than half, and the rest is unexplained. That table is the source of V, J and clone size, and D and trimming were worked out from the DNA. This sample comprises 6,500 to 9,000 clones, around 90% of them detected only once. 0.4% to 0.6% of the sample is held by the ten biggest clonotypes.

At the junction V is shortened by 3 bases and J by 6 bases; bases outside the gene matches: 10. Counted from cysteine to phenylalanine, this CDR3 has 16 amino acids. CDR3 DNA only is kept here, 48 bases in frame from base 1. Looking up the germline V gene yields CDR1 MGHRA and CDR2 YSYEKL. This TCR came from a newborn in good health. The specimen was naive CD8+ T cells from cord blood. Rearrangement joined TRBV4-1 to TRBJ2-5; TRBD1 fits 10 bases in the junction. The DNA reads as follows: TGCGCCAGCAGCCAGGAAGGTCGGGACAGGGGAAAGACCCAGTACTTC. Its protein product is CASSQEGRDRGKTQYF.